This TCR beta chain came from a study of blood T cell repertoires in COVID-19 (dated by TCRdb to about 2020). With regard to the full study: Samples covering the acute and convalescent phases of COVID-19 were provided by collaborators in the United States, Italy and Spain. The material from the prospective study consisted of cDNA or gDNA derived from T cells, B-cell-depleted T cells, or PBMCs. The dataset comprised deeply sampled blood TCRbeta repertoires from subjects exposed to, actively infected with, or recovered from COVID-19. The repertoires were released in a freely available public database intended as a resource for research on the immune response to SARS-CoV-2. The samples were drawn from the first 160 participants of the ongoing ImmuneRACE study and from 1,254 subjects provided by 6 global collaborators. A de-identified subject ID, COVID-19 status, age in years and sex were almost always included in the sample metadata. Where available, HLA class I and class II types were obtained from metadata supplied by the sample provider rather than from assay-based typing. Overall results and qualifications from the work: Clinical and demographic metadata were provided uncurated, with the amount varying by source and participant.

In the prospective study, participants were roughly 18 to 95 years old, resided in 24 geographic areas of the United States, and were enrolled through a virtual design. Cohort assignment in the prospective study relied on participant-reported clinical history from a screening survey and a study questionnaire. Recovered participants in ImmuneRACE Cohort 3 were defined as having two consecutive negative NP/OP PCR tests, clearance from a healthcare professional, or resolution of symptoms. Mobile phlebotomists in the prospective study collected whole blood, serum and a nasopharyngeal or oropharyngeal swab from every participant. Prospective study participants could optionally give additional blood draws and questionnaires over an approximately 2-month period. Before DNA extraction, blood samples from the prospective study were shipped at room temperature or frozen. The immunoSEQ Assay, a bias-controlled multiplex PCR, was used to amplify TCRbeta CDR3 regions from genomic DNA. For the original study's pipeline: Within the assay, amplification of reference gene primers was used to estimate how many nucleated cells each sample contained. Sequence reads were collapsed and filtered to measure the absolute abundance of every unique TCRbeta CDR3 rearrangement. For each sample, productive Simpson clonality was calculated as the square root of Simpson's diversity index over productive rearrangements. Not all clones reach the TCRdb copy of this immuneACCESS table, which keeps in-frame sequences only. Checked studies attribute under half of the gap to unresolved V genes and leave the rest unexplained. V, J and clone size are those of that table, while D and trimming were read from the DNA. The sample contains under 200,000 clones, 89% of them found a single time. 6.5% to 9% of the sample is in the top ten clones.

On this clone: The target of this receptor is not known. Base quality data are lacking; no much larger clone is found one base away.

The sample consisted of PBMCs or T cells enriched from blood (not recorded which). The receptor was derived from a woman younger than 30 who had recovered from COVID-19.

The CDR3 amino acid sequence is: CASSEARGTGVSVQPQHF. The DNA sequence follows: TGTGCCAGCAGTGAAGCGCGGGGGACAGGGGTTTCAGTACAGCCCCAGCATTTT. Here the chain combines TRBV2 and TRBJ1-5, with 10 central nucleotides matching TRBD1. V loses 0 bases at its end and J loses 7 bases; junction bases beyond the gene matches: 12. From a lookup of the germline V gene, CDR1 and CDR2 are SNHLY and FYNNEI. Taken from cysteine to phenylalanine, the CDR3 has 18 residues. The only DNA kept is the CDR3, 54 bases in frame from the first base.